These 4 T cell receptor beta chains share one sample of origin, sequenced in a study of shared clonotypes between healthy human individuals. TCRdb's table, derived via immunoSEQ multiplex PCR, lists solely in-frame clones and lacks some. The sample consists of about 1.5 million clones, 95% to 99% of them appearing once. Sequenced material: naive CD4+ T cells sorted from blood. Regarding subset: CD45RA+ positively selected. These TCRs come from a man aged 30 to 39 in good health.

CDR3 residues: CASSPGRVGQPQHF. Here the CDR3 DNA reads TGTGCCAGCTCACCGGGCAGGGTGGGACAGCCCCAGCATTTT. This chain uses TRBV18 with TRBJ1-5; TRBD1 might be the D (5 bases). Germline assignment: CDR1 KGHSH and CDR2 LQKENI. V lost 3 bases and J lost 7, with 13 bases in between. The CDR3 spans 14 residues.

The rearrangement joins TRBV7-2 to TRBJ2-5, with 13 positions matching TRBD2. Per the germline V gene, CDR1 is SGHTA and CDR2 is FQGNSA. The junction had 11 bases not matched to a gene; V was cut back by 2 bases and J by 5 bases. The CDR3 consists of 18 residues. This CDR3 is CASSLLRTSGSWGETQYF. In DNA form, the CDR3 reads TGTGCCAGCAGCTTATTACGGACTAGCGGGAGCTGGGGCGAGACCCAGTACTTC.

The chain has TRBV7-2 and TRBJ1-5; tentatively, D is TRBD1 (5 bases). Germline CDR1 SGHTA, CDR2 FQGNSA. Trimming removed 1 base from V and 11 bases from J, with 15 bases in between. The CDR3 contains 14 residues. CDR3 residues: CASSLVSDSSSQHF. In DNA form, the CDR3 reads TGTGCCAGCAGCTTAGTTAGTGACAGTTCTTCCCAGCATTTT.

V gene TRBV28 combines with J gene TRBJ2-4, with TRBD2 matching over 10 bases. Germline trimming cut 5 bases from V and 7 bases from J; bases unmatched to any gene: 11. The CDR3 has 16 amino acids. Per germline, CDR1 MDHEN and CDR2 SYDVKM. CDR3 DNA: TGTGCCAGCAGTGAGAGCGGGGGGGTGGGAGCGAACATTCAGTACTTC. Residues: CASSESGGVGANIQYF.